These T cell receptor beta chains were read from a single sample in a study of OX40 agonist ivuxolimab in advanced cancers. The assay was immunoSEQ multiplex PCR, and TCRdb's table has in-frame clones only and misses some. The sample has around 74,000 clones, approximately 89% seen once; the top ten hold around 2.5%. Sequenced here: CD4+ or CD8+ T cells sorted from blood, sampled in a trial of the OX40 agonist ivuxolimab. These receptors all stem from an adult with an advanced solid tumor such as melanoma, head and neck, liver or kidney cancer. Each CDR3 is given with its conserved first and last residue. Fields, in order: V gene, D gene, clone size, J gene, CDR3 protein, CDR3 DNA. A D gene is named only where the DNA matches it firmly. The size entry is marked missing in some rows and otherwise reads once, few, many or a size class.

v_gene: TRBV12-5
d_gene: .
abundance: once
j_gene: TRBJ2-5
CDR3aa: CASGPGLFPETQYF
CDR3nt: TGTGCTAGTGGCCCGGGACTCTTCCCAGAGACCCAGTACTTC

v_gene: TRBV30
d_gene: .
abundance: .
j_gene: TRBJ2-3
CDR3aa: CAWSVERGITDTQYF
CDR3nt: TGTGCCTGGAGTGTAGAACGGGGGATCACAGATACGCAGTATTTT

v_gene: TRBV5-1
d_gene: .
abundance: .
j_gene: TRBJ1-2
CDR3aa: CASSLEGGSYGYTF
CDR3nt: TGCGCCAGCAGCTTAGAAGGGGGAAGCTATGGCTACACCTTC

v_gene: TRBV6-5
d_gene: .
abundance: .
j_gene: TRBJ1-2
CDR3aa: CASSPSGSNYGYTF
CDR3nt: TGTGCCAGCAGCCCCTCGGGGAGTAACTATGGCTACACCTTC

v_gene: TRBV4-2
d_gene: .
abundance: .
j_gene: TRBJ1-2
CDR3aa: CASSGTENNYGYTF
CDR3nt: TGTGCCAGCTCAGGGACGGAAAATAACTATGGCTACACCTTC

v_gene: TRBV7-2
d_gene: .
abundance: .
j_gene: TRBJ2-5
CDR3aa: CASSPRRSRDPQETQYF
CDR3nt: TGTGCCAGCAGCCCCCGGAGATCGCGGGACCCCCAAGAGACCCAGTACTTC

v_gene: TRBV19
d_gene: TRBD1
abundance: few
j_gene: TRBJ1-5
CDR3aa: CASRDRHNQPQHF
CDR3nt: TGTGCCAGCCGGGACAGGCACAATCAGCCCCAGCATTTT

v_gene: TRBV10-3
d_gene: TRBD1
abundance: few
j_gene: TRBJ1-1
CDR3aa: CAITDRGSLDTEAFF
CDR3nt: TGTGCCATCACGGACAGGGGAAGTCTCGACACTGAAGCTTTCTTT

v_gene: TRBV7-2
d_gene: .
abundance: once
j_gene: TRBJ2-3
CDR3aa: CASGLGTSFSTDTQYF
CDR3nt: TGTGCCAGCGGCCTTGGGACTTCGTTTAGCACAGATACGCAGTATTTT

v_gene: TRBV6-5
d_gene: TRBD2
abundance: once
j_gene: TRBJ2-3
CDR3aa: CASSYVRGSNTDTQYF
CDR3nt: TGTGCCAGCAGTTACGTGCGGGGGTCCAACACAGATACGCAGTATTTT

v_gene: TRBV6-1
d_gene: .
abundance: .
j_gene: TRBJ1-1
CDR3aa: CASSEQLLSAAFF
CDR3nt: TGTGCCAGCAGTGAACAGTTACTTTCGGCGGCTTTCTTT

v_gene: TRBV28
d_gene: .
abundance: .
j_gene: TRBJ1-5
CDR3aa: CASSLRGLQPQHF
CDR3nt: TGTGCCAGCAGTTTAAGGGGGTTGCAGCCCCAGCATTTT

v_gene: TRBV14
d_gene: TRBD1
abundance: .
j_gene: TRBJ2-5
CDR3aa: CASSQGDSLQETQYF
CDR3nt: TGTGCCAGCAGCCAAGGGGACAGTCTACAAGAGACCCAGTACTTC

v_gene: TRBV10-3
d_gene: .
abundance: .
j_gene: TRBJ2-1
CDR3aa: CAISLVPWDNEQFF
CDR3nt: TGTGCCATCAGCCTTGTCCCTTGGGACAATGAGCAGTTCTTC

v_gene: TRBV7-2
d_gene: .
abundance: .
j_gene: TRBJ2-1
CDR3aa: CASKLEGITGEQFF
CDR3nt: TGTGCCAGCAAATTGGAGGGTATTACCGGTGAGCAGTTCTTC

v_gene: TRBV28
d_gene: .
abundance: .
j_gene: TRBJ1-1
CDR3aa: CAWATPQGTEAFF
CDR3nt: TGTGCCTGGGCAACCCCCCAGGGCACTGAAGCTTTCTTT

v_gene: TRBV28
d_gene: .
abundance: .
j_gene: TRBJ1-1
CDR3aa: CASSLTNSLGAFF
CDR3nt: TGTGCCAGCAGCCTGACCAATTCACTGGGAGCTTTCTTT

v_gene: TRBV9
d_gene: TRBD1
abundance: .
j_gene: TRBJ2-7
CDR3aa: CASSPRAPGQGFWHEQYF
CDR3nt: TGTGCCAGCAGCCCTCGAGCCCCGGGACAGGGATTTTGGCACGAGCAGTACTTC

v_gene: TRBV30
d_gene: .
abundance: .
j_gene: TRBJ1-3
CDR3aa: CAWTPGGTGNTIYF
CDR3nt: TGTGCCTGGACCCCGGGAGGGACTGGAAACACCATATATTTT

v_gene: TRBV5-1
d_gene: .
abundance: .
j_gene: TRBJ1-3
CDR3aa: CASSSSGTSGNTIYF
CDR3nt: TGCGCCAGCAGCTCTTCCGGGACCTCTGGAAACACCATATATTTT

v_gene: TRBV6-6
d_gene: .
abundance: .
j_gene: TRBJ1-2
CDR3aa: CASSPGTVPTF
CDR3nt: TGTGCCAGCAGTCCAGGGACCGTACCTACCTTC

v_gene: TRBV7-9
d_gene: TRBD2
abundance: .
j_gene: TRBJ2-1
CDR3aa: CASNDRTSGYNEQFF
CDR3nt: TGTGCCAGCAATGACAGGACTAGCGGCTACAATGAGCAGTTCTTC

v_gene: TRBV2
d_gene: .
abundance: .
j_gene: TRBJ2-7
CDR3aa: CASSERAASYEQYF
CDR3nt: TGTGCCAGCAGTGAACGGGCGGCCTCCTACGAGCAGTACTTC

v_gene: TRBV6-4
d_gene: .
abundance: .
j_gene: TRBJ2-1
CDR3aa: CASQREQGRDEQFF
CDR3nt: TGTGCCAGCCAACGGGAGCAGGGGCGGGATGAGCAGTTCTTC

v_gene: TRBV19
d_gene: .
abundance: .
j_gene: TRBJ2-7
CDR3aa: CASTPQVGPSYEQYF
CDR3nt: TGTGCCAGTACCCCTCAGGTCGGACCGTCCTACGAGCAGTACTTC

v_gene: TRBV5-1
d_gene: .
abundance: .
j_gene: TRBJ1-2
CDR3aa: CASSLSRTYGYTF
CDR3nt: TGCGCCAGCAGCTTGTCCAGGACTTATGGCTACACCTTC

v_gene: TRBV9
d_gene: TRBD1
abundance: .
j_gene: TRBJ2-5
CDR3aa: CASSASGGRGETQYF
CDR3nt: TGTGCCAGCAGCGCCTCAGGGGGCAGGGGGGAGACCCAGTACTTC

v_gene: TRBV6-1
d_gene: .
abundance: once
j_gene: TRBJ2-7
CDR3aa: CASSVGVPTYEQYF
CDR3nt: TGTGCCAGCAGTGTTGGTGTTCCTACCTACGAGCAGTACTTC

v_gene: TRBV18
d_gene: .
abundance: .
j_gene: TRBJ2-7
CDR3aa: CASSPFVGSGALGEQYF
CDR3nt: TGTGCCAGCTCACCGTTTGTTGGTAGCGGCGCTCTCGGGGAGCAGTACTTC

v_gene: TRBV5-1
d_gene: .
abundance: .
j_gene: TRBJ1-6
CDR3aa: CASSSTPGQLTQYNSPLHF
CDR3nt: TGCGCCAGCAGCTCAACGCCCGGACAGCTTACTCAATATAATTCACCCCTCCACTTT

v_gene: TRBV11-3
d_gene: .
abundance: .
j_gene: TRBJ2-5
CDR3aa: CASRTLAEETQYF
CDR3nt: TGTGCCAGCAGGACTCTAGCTGAAGAGACCCAGTACTTC

v_gene: TRBV4-1
d_gene: .
abundance: once
j_gene: TRBJ1-5
CDR3aa: CASSQDASGGYNQPQHF
CDR3nt: TGCGCCAGCAGCCAAGATGCTAGCGGAGGGTACAATCAGCCCCAGCATTTT

v_gene: TRBV27
d_gene: TRBD2
abundance: .
j_gene: TRBJ2-7
CDR3aa: CASSPAGGLDSSEQYF
CDR3nt: TGTGCCAGCTCCCCAGCGGGAGGGCTAGATTCGAGCGAGCAGTACTTC

v_gene: TRBV7-7
d_gene: .
abundance: .
j_gene: TRBJ2-5
CDR3aa: CASSQRVEGTQYF
CDR3nt: TGTGCTAGCAGCCAAAGGGTCGAGGGGACCCAGTACTTC

v_gene: TRBV6-1
d_gene: .
abundance: .
j_gene: TRBJ1-3
CDR3aa: CASSERPVGNTIYF
CDR3nt: TGTGCCAGCAGTGAAAGGCCTGTAGGGAACACCATATATTTT

v_gene: TRBV5-1
d_gene: TRBD2
abundance: .
j_gene: TRBJ2-1
CDR3aa: CASSQTSGSYNEQFF
CDR3nt: TGCGCCAGCAGCCAGACTAGCGGGAGCTACAATGAGCAGTTCTTC